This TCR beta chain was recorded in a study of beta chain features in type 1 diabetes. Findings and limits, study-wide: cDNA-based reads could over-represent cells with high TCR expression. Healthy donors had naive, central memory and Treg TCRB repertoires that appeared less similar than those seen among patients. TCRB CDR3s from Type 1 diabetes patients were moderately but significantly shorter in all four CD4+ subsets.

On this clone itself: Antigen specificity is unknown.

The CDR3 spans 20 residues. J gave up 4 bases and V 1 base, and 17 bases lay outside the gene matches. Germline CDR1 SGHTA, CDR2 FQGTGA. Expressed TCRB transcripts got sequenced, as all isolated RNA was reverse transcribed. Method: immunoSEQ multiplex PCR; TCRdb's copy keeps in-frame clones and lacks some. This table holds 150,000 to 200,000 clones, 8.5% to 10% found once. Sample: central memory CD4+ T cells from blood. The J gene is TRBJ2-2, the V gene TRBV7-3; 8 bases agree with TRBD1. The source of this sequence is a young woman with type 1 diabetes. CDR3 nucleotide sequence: TGTGCCAGCAGCTTAAATCCAAGGGCCGGGACAGGATTGGGCACCGGGGAGCTGTTTTTT. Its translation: CASSLNPRAGTGLGTGELFF.